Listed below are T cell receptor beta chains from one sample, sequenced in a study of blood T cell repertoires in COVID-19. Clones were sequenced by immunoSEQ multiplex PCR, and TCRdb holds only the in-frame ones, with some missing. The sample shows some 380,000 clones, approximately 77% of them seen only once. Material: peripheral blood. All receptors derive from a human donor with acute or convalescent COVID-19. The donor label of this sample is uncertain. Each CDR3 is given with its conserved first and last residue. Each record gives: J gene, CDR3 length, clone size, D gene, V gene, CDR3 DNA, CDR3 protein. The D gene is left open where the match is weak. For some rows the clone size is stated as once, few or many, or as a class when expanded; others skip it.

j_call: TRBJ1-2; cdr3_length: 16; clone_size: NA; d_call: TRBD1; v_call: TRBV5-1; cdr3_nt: TGCGCCAGCAGCTCGATACAGGGGGCAATTAACTATGGCTACACCTTC; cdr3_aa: CASSSIQGAINYGYTF
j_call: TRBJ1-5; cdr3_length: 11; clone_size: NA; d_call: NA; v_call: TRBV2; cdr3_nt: TGTGCCAGCAGCCAACTTGGGCCCCAGCATTTT; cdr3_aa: CASSQLGPQHF
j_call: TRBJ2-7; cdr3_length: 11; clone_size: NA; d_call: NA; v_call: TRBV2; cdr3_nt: TGTGCCAGCAGCGCTGCTAGCAGTGGACACTTC; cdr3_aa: CASSAASSGHF
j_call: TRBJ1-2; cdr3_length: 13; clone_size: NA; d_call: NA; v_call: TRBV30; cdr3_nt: TGTGCCTGGAACTTACAGGGTAGTTATGGCTACACCTTC; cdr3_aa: CAWNLQGSYGYTF
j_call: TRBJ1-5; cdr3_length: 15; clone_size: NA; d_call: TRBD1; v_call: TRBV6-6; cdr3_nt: TGTGCCAGCAACATGGACAGGGGAATAAATCAGCCCCAGCATTTT; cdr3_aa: CASNMDRGINQPQHF
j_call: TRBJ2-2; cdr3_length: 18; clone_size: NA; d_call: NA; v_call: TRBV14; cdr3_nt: TGTGCCAGCAGCCAAGACGGGGGCGGGGGCCGGTACACCGGGGAGCTGTTTTTT; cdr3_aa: CASSQDGGGGRYTGELFF
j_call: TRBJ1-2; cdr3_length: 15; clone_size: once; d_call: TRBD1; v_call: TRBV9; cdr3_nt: TGTGCCAGCAGCGTAGAGACAGGGGGCAACTATGGCTACACCTTC; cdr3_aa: CASSVETGGNYGYTF
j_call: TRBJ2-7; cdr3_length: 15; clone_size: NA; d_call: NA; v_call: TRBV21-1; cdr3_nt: TGTGCCAGGATTGAGACCCGGGACAGGTTCAACGAGCAGTACTTC; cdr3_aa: CARIETRDRFNEQYF
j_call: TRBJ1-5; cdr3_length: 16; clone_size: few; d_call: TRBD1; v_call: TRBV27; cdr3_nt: TGTGCCAGCAAGGACAGGGGGCGAGGGGGCAATCAGCCCCAGCATTTT; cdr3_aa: CASKDRGRGGNQPQHF
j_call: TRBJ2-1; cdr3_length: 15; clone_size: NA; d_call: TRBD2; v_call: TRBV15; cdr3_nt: TGTGCCACCAGCAGAGATCTGGGACTAGTCCGTGAGCAGTTCTTC; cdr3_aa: CATSRDLGLVREQFF
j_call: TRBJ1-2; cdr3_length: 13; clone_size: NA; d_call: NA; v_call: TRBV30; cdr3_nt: TGTGCCCGGGAGGAGGTGGGGGGGTATGGCTACACCTTC; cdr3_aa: CAREEVGGYGYTF
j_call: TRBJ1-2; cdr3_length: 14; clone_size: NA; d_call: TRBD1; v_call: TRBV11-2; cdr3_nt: TGTGCCAGCAGCTTAGGGGACAGGGATTATGGCTACACCTTC; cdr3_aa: CASSLGDRDYGYTF
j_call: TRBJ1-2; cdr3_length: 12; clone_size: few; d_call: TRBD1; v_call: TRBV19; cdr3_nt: TGTGCCAGTAGAACACAGGGGGCTGGCTACACCTTC; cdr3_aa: CASRTQGAGYTF
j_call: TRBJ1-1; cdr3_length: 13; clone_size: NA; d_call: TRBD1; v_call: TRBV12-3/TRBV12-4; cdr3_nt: TGTGCCAGCAAGAGGGGGCAGCGGACTGAAGCTTTCTTT; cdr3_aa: CASKRGQRTEAFF
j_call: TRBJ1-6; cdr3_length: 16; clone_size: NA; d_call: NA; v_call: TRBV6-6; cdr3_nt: TGTGCCAGCAGTTTCAGCGGGGGCTCCTATAATTCACCCCTCCACTTT; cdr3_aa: CASSFSGGSYNSPLHF
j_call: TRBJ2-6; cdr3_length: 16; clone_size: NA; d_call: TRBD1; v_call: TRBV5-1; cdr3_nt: TGCGCCAGCAACAGGGACAGCGTGTCTGGGGCCAACGTCCTGACTTTC; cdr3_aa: CASNRDSVSGANVLTF
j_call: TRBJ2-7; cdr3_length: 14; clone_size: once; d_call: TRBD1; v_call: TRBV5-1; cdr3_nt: TGCGCCAGCAGGGAGACAGGGCGGCCCTACGAGCAGTACTTC; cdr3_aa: CASRETGRPYEQYF
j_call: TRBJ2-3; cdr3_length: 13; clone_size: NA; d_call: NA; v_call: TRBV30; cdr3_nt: TGTGCCTGGAGTTTTTATAGCACAGATACGCAGTATTTT; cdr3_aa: CAWSFYSTDTQYF
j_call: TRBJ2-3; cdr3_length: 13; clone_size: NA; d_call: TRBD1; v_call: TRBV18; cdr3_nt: TGTGCCAGCTACAGTCAACAGGGGGATACGCAGTATTTT; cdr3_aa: CASYSQQGDTQYF
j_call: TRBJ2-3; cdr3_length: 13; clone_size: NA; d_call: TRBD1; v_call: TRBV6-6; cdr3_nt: TGTGCCAGCACCCTACAGGGGACAGATACGCAGTATTTT; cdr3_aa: CASTLQGTDTQYF
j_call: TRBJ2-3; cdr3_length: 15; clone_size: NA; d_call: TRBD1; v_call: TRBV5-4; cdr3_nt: TGTGCCAGCAGCTTGCACCGGACAGGGGTAGATACGCAGTATTTT; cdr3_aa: CASSLHRTGVDTQYF
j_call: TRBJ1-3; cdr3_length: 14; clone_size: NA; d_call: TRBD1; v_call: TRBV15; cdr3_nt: TGTGCCACCAGCAGAGTAGGGGGCGCGGACACCATATATTTT; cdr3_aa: CATSRVGGADTIYF
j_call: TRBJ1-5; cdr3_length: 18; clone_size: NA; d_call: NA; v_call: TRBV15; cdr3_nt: TGTGCCACCAGCAGAGGCCGGGGGGGGAGGAGTGGCAATCAGCCCCAGCATTTT; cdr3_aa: CATSRGRGGRSGNQPQHF
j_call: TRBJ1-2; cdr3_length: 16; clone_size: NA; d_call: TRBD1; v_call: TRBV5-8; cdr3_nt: TGTGCCAGCAGCTTTAGGTTGGCAGGGGGCGTCTATGGCTACACCTTC; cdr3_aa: CASSFRLAGGVYGYTF
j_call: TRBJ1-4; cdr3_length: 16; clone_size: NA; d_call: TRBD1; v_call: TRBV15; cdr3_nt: TGTGCCACCAGCAGAGGCTCAGGGGGCGATTTTGAAAAACTGTTTTTT; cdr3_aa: CATSRGSGGDFEKLFF
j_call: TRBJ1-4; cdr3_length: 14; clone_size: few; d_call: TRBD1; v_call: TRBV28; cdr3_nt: TGTGCCAGCAGTTTTAGACAGGGGCGAGAAAAACTGTTTTTT; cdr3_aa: CASSFRQGREKLFF
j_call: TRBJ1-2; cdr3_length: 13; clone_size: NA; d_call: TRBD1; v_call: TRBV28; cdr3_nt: TGTGCCAGCACAGAGCGGACAGGCCGGGGCTACACCTTC; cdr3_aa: CASTERTGRGYTF
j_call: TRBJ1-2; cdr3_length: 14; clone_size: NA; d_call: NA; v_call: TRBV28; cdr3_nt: TGTGCCAGCAGCCAGGGGTGGGGGAACTATGGCTACACCTTC; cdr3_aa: CASSQGWGNYGYTF
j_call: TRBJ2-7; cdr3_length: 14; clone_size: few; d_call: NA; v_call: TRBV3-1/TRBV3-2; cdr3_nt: TGTGCCAGCAGCACTGGTGATAACAGGCCCGAGCAGTACTTC; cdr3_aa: CASSTGDNRPEQYF
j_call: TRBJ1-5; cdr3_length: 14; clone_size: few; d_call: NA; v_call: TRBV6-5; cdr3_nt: TGTGCCAGCAGTCGCTATGGGGGCGGTCAGCCCCAGCATTTT; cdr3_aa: CASSRYGGGQPQHF
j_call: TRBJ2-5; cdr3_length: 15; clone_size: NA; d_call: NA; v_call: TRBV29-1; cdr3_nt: TGCAGCGTTGATGACAGCAAGTTTTTTCAAGAGACCCAGTACTTC; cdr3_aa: CSVDDSKFFQETQYF